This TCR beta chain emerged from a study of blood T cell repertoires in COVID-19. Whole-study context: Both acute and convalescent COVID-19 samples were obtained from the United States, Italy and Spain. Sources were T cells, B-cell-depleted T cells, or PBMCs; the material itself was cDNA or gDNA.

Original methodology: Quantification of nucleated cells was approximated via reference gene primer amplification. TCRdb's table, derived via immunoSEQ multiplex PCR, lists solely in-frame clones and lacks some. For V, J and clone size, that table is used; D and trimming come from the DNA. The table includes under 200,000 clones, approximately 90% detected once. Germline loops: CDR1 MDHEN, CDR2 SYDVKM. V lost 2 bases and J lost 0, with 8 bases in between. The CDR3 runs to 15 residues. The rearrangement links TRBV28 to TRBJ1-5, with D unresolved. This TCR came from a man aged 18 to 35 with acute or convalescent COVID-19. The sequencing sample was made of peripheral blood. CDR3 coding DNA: TGTGCCAGCAGTTTACCAGGCGATAGCAATCAGCCCCAGCATTTT. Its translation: CASSLPGDSNQPQHF.